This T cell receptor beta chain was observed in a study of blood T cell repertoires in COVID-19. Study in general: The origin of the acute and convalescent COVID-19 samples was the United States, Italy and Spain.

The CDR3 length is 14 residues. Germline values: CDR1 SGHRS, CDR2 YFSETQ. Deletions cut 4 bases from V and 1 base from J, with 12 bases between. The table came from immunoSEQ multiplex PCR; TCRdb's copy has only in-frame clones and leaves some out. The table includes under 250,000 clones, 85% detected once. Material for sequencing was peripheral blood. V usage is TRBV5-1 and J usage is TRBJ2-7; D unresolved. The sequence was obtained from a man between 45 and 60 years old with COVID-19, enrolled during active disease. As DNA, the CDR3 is TGCGCCAGCAGCCCTGGAGACCGGTCCTACGAGCAGTACTTC. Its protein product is CASSPGDRSYEQYF.